This T cell receptor beta chain was captured by sequencing in a study of molecular identifiers for immune sequencing clone quantification. Overall study results and limits: Identical barcode-sharing TCR molecules could lead to underestimated sizes for highly expanded clones.

Generation of bulk TCR libraries relied on previously described methods and listed TCR primers. TCRdb re-called the PCR reads through MiXCR, storing one row per CDR3 protein. The sample shows more than 550,000 distinct CDR3 sequences, 25% of them seen only once. In germline, CDR1 is LNHDA, CDR2 SQIVND (reference sequence). Trimming removed 7 bases from V and 2 bases from J, with 13 bases in between. The CDR3 is 14 residues long. Sorted naive CD8 T cells were those defined as CD8+CD4-CCR7+CD45RA+. This clonotype has just a few counts. Its antigen is still unknown. This sequence joins TRBV19 and TRBJ2-3; no firm D call. The source of this sequence is a human donor in good health. Some libraries in this study had Jurkat cell RNA spiked in. The sequencing sample was made of naive CD8+ T cells from blood, with Jurkat cell RNA spiked in. Subset meaning: FACS-sorted CD8+CD4-CCR7+CD45RA+ naive T cells. CDR3 nucleotide sequence: TGTGCCAGTAAATACGGAGTTCACACAGATACGCAGTATTTT. It translates to CASKYGVHTDTQYF.